This is a list of T cell receptor beta chains from one sample in a study of CD8+ T cells in alopecia areata. TCRdb keeps only in-frame clones here, not all; method: immunoSEQ multiplex PCR. Of more than 95,000 clones in the sample, 35% to 40% were seen once. The source material was CD4+ T cells sorted from blood. The receptors stem from a human donor with alopecia areata. The CDR3 runs from the conserved cysteine through the conserved F or W. D genes are given only for firm matches. The size field is filled for only some rows; it gives once, few, many or a size class.

J: TRBJ2-1
size: few
D: TRBD1
V: TRBV29-1
DNA: TGCAGCGTTGAGGACAGGGGGAAATGGAATGAGCAGTTCTTC
CDR3: CSVEDRGKWNEQFF

J: TRBJ2-5
size: NA
D: TRBD1
V: TRBV6-6
DNA: TGTGCCAGCAGTTACTCGGGACAGGGGGCCGAGACCCAGTACTTC
CDR3: CASSYSGQGAETQYF

J: TRBJ2-7
size: many
D: NA
V: TRBV29-1
DNA: TGCAGCGTTGAAGAAGGGCCGTCCTACGAGCAGTACTTC
CDR3: CSVEEGPSYEQYF

J: TRBJ2-3
size: NA
D: NA
V: TRBV29-1
DNA: TGCAGCCTTAGAGGGGCAGGGAGCACAGATACGCAGTATTTT
CDR3: CSLRGAGSTDTQYF

J: TRBJ2-2
size: NA
D: TRBD2
V: TRBV29-1
DNA: TGCAGCGTTGAAGTCAGGACTAGCGGGAACACCGGGGAGCTGTTTTTT
CDR3: CSVEVRTSGNTGELFF

J: TRBJ2-3
size: NA
D: TRBD2
V: TRBV29-1
DNA: TGCAGCGTTCATGCTAGCGGGGGGGCCTCAGATACGCAGTATTTT
CDR3: CSVHASGGASDTQYF

J: TRBJ1-5
size: NA
D: NA
V: TRBV6-6
DNA: TGTGCCAGCAGTTACCGAACCGTCTCGAGGCCGCAGCCCCAGCATTTT
CDR3: CASSYRTVSRPQPQHF

J: TRBJ1-2
size: NA
D: NA
V: TRBV30
DNA: TGTGCCTGGAGTCCCCCCGGCCTCTATGGCTACACCTTC
CDR3: CAWSPPGLYGYTF

J: TRBJ2-7
size: NA
D: NA
V: TRBV30
DNA: TGTGCCTGGAGTTTTCGCGGCCTCTCCTACGAGCAGTACTTC
CDR3: CAWSFRGLSYEQYF

J: TRBJ2-7
size: NA
D: NA
V: TRBV5-4
DNA: TGTGCCAGCAGCTTGGGGAACAGCTACGAGCAGTACTTC
CDR3: CASSLGNSYEQYF

J: TRBJ2-1
size: NA
D: NA
V: TRBV9
DNA: TGTGCCAGCAGCGTATCGTGGGTCTCATACAATGAGCAGTTCTTC
CDR3: CASSVSWVSYNEQFF

J: TRBJ1-1
size: NA
D: TRBD1
V: TRBV7-2
DNA: TGTGCCAGCAGCTTATCGACAGGGAAGTCGGCTTTCTTT
CDR3: CASSLSTGKSAFF

J: TRBJ2-5
size: few
D: TRBD2
V: TRBV6-1
DNA: TGTGCCAGCGGGACTAGCGGGACCCAAGAGACCCAGTACTTC
CDR3: CASGTSGTQETQYF

J: TRBJ2-5
size: NA
D: NA
V: TRBV7-2
DNA: TGTGCCAGCAGCTTAGTTGGGCAGGGGAGGAGTGAGCAGTACTTC
CDR3: CASSLVGQGRSEQYF

J: TRBJ1-1
size: few
D: TRBD1
V: TRBV15
DNA: TGTGCCACCAGCAGAGATCGTGGGACAGGGGGCGATTGGTACACTGAAGCTTTCTTT
CDR3: CATSRDRGTGGDWYTEAFF

J: TRBJ2-7
size: NA
D: TRBD2
V: TRBV7-6
DNA: TGTGCCAGCAGCCCCGGAAGGCCGTCTAGCGGCGAGCAGTACTTC
CDR3: CASSPGRPSSGEQYF

J: TRBJ1-1
size: NA
D: NA
V: TRBV30
DNA: TGTGCCTGGGGGGCGGGACTTGAAGCTTTCTTT
CDR3: CAWGAGLEAFF

J: TRBJ2-7
size: NA
D: NA
V: TRBV28
DNA: TGTGCCAGCAGTTTGTCCGGGCCCGAGCAGTACTTC
CDR3: CASSLSGPEQYF

J: TRBJ2-1
size: few
D: NA
V: TRBV7-2
DNA: TGTGCCAGCAGCTTAGGCGGTAGATACAATGAGCAGTTCTTC
CDR3: CASSLGGRYNEQFF

J: TRBJ2-3
size: NA
D: NA
V: TRBV5-1
DNA: TGCGCCAGCAGCTCGCTTGACGCGCGAACGCAGTATTTT
CDR3: CASSSLDARTQYF

J: TRBJ1-6
size: NA
D: NA
V: TRBV2
DNA: TGTGCCAGCAGTTTTTACGAGTCACCCCTCCACTTT
CDR3: CASSFYESPLHF

J: TRBJ1-2
size: few
D: NA
V: TRBV29-1
DNA: TGCAGCGCTGGAGAGGGGTTGGGGTATGGCTACACCTTC
CDR3: CSAGEGLGYGYTF

J: TRBJ2-5
size: few
D: TRBD2
V: TRBV5-1
DNA: TGCGCCAGCAGCCCGACGGGGGGAGAGACCCAGTACTTC
CDR3: CASSPTGGETQYF